This TCR beta chain appears in the sequencing data of a study of PD-L1 blockade in urothelial cancer. In the study overall: Chemotherapy regimens numbering 0 to 3 had been given to patients. T cells numbered a median of about 150,000 in the blood samples.

Indicated time point: pretreatment peripheral blood. The CDR3 loop spans 13 amino acids. Trimming removed 6 bases from V and 3 bases from J, with 8 bases in between. CDR1 and CDR2 from the germline V gene are WSHSY and SAAADI. Repertoires were generated with immunoSEQ multiplex PCR, while TCRdb's copy carries only in-frame clones and drops some. The sample lists 55,000 to 80,000 clones; around 86% were seen once. V and J are TRBV10-2 and TRBJ2-2; tentatively, D is TRBD2 (5 bases). This clonotype was obtained from a man in his 70s with urothelial cancer. Specimen: PBMCs, collected around atezolizumab (anti-PD-L1) treatment. The CDR3 sequence is CASSGLDTGELFF. Written as DNA, the CDR3 is TGCGCCAGCAGCGGACTGGACACCGGGGAGCTGTTTTTT.